The 27 T cell receptor beta chains in this list originate from one sample, sequenced in a study of PD-1 blockade in mismatch repair-deficient tumors. Time point here: roughly eleven-day in vitro stimulation with candidate mutation-associated neoantigen peptide 1. These receptors' targets are unknown. Sequencing used immunoSEQ multiplex PCR; TCRdb keeps in-frame clones, though not all of them. The top ten clones hold roughly 14% of a sample with around 9,200 clones, about 90% of them seen once. Sequencing used cells cultured in vitro, obtained from a patient treated with pembrolizumab. The source is an adult with mismatch repair-deficient cancer.

This sequence joins TRBV27 and TRBJ2-2, with D perhaps matching TRBD2 (6 bases). The germline V gene encodes CDR1 MNHEY and CDR2 SMNVEV (reference sequence). With 2 bases removed from V and 8 bases from J, the gap between germline ends came to 12 bases. The CDR3 loop spans 14 amino acids. CDR3 loop: CASSLGKGTGELFF. CDR3 nucleotides: TGTGCCAGCAGTTTAGGGAAGGGGACTGGGGAGCTGTTTTTT.

DNA of the CDR3: TGTGCCAGCAGCTTGGATGGGGGGATGAACACTGAAGCTTTCTTT. It codes for CASSLDGGMNTEAFF. The gene calls are TRBV5-6 and TRBJ1-1; weak D call: TRBD1 (5 bases). V lost 0 bases and J lost 0, with 9 bases in between. This CDR3 is built from 15 residues. Germline V gives CDR1 SGHDT, CDR2 YYEEEE.

The V call is TRBV4-1, the J call TRBJ1-1, with D tentatively TRBD1 (5 bases). There are 13 residues in the CDR3. Germline V gene lookup returns CDR1 MGHRA and CDR2 YSYEKL. The V end lost 2 bases, the J end lost 11 bases, and 15 bases lay between the germline ends. The CDR3 DNA sequence: TGCGCCAGCAGCCAAAGTCAATCCGGGGGGGCTTTCTTT. Its protein product is CASSQSQSGGAFF.

This sequence joins TRBV30 and TRBJ1-3; tentative D call: TRBD1 (5 bases). This CDR3 is 15 amino acids long. Trimming stripped 5 bases from V and 6 bases from J, with 20 bases between. CDR1 GTSNPN and CDR2 SVGIG come from the germline V gene (reference sequence). For the CDR3, the DNA is TGTGCCTGGGTCCCGAACGGGGCCCTACAAAACACCATATATTTT. Amino acid sequence: CAWVPNGALQNTIYF.

The chain couples TRBV5-1 to TRBJ2-3, with 11 bases identical to TRBD2. Per the germline V gene, CDR1 is SGHRS and CDR2 is YFSETQ. V gave up 2 bases and J gave up 1 base; unmatched junction bases: 3. The CDR3 is made up of 16 amino acids. The CDR3 DNA sequence: TGCGCCAGCAGCTTCGGGACTAGCGGAGGCACAGATACGCAGTATTTT. This encodes CASSFGTSGGTDTQYF.

The table lists this clone with a count of one. The chain has TRBV18 and TRBJ2-5; D gene uncertain. CDR1 KGHSH and CDR2 LQKENI come from the germline V gene. V lost 3 bases, J lost 1 base, and 9 bases lay in between. The CDR3 runs 14 residues. As DNA, the CDR3 is TGTGCCAGCTCACCTGGTGTCAGCCAAGAGACCCAGTACTTC. It yields the protein CASSPGVSQETQYF.

Of note for this clone: The same CDR3 is also encoded by other DNA sequences in this sample. The chain employs TRBV5-1 and TRBJ2-7; D is tentatively TRBD1 or TRBD2 (6 bases each). CDR3 length: 15 amino acids. V was cut by 0 bases and J by 6 bases, with 16 bases left in between. Per the germline V gene, CDR1 is SGHRS and CDR2 is YFSETQ. The CDR3 DNA sequence: TGCGCCAGCAGCTTGGCATGGGGGGCGGGTCGCGAGCAGTACTTC. Residues: CASSLAWGAGREQYF.

This rearrangement joins TRBV28 to TRBJ2-3; D is possibly TRBD2 (5 bases). Trimming cost V 6 bases and J 4 bases, with 14 bases left between them. CDR3 length: 14 residues. From germline, CDR1 is MDHEN and CDR2 SYDVKM. CDR3 nucleotides: TGTGCCAGCAGCCTACCTGGAGGAGCAGATACGCAGTATTTT. The encoded protein is CASSLPGGADTQYF. Combining the CDR3 with reference TRBV28 and TRBJ2-3 gives the whole variable domain DVKVTQSSRYLVKRTGEKVFLECVQDMDHENMFWYRQDPGLGLRLIYFSYDVKMKEKGDIPEGYSVSREKKERFSLILESASTNQTSMYLCASSLPGGADTQYFGPGTRLTVL.

V is TRBV5-1 and J is TRBJ2-7, with D possibly being TRBD1 (6 bases). Germline V lookup: CDR1 SGHRS, CDR2 YFSETQ. The CDR3 runs to 13 residues. V lost 7 bases, J lost 3 bases, and 14 bases lay in between. This CDR3 is CASGQGQLYEQYF. CDR3 sequence (DNA): TGCGCCAGCGGCCAGGGGCAGCTCTACGAGCAGTACTTC.

The chain is built from TRBV18 and TRBJ1-4; no firm D call. The V end was cut by 3 bases, the J end by 5 bases, with 16 bases between. Germline V lookup: CDR1 KGHSH, CDR2 LQKENI. This CDR3 region has 16 residues. This CDR3 is CASSPDGVGLNEKLFF. The CDR3 DNA follows: TGTGCCAGCTCACCCGATGGGGTTGGGTTGAATGAAAAACTGTTTTTT.

The chain links TRBV28 to TRBJ1-1; D is possibly TRBD1 (6 bases). From germline, CDR1 is MDHEN and CDR2 SYDVKM. The CDR3 is 18 residues long. Trimming took 5 bases from V and 5 from J, leaving 27 bases between them. CDR3 bases: TGTGCCAGCAGTCCAAGAGGAACACGGAAGGGAGGGGGAACTGAAGCTTTCTTT. Translating it yields CASSPRGTRKGGGTEAFF.

On this clone itself: The sample holds other DNA sequences that translate to the same CDR3. This chain uses TRBV27 with TRBJ2-7; D is ambiguous. This CDR3 has 11 residues. Trimming left V 5 bases short and J 2 bases short, with 4 bases between. In germline, CDR1 is MNHEY, CDR2 SMNVEV (reference sequence). This CDR3 reads CASSTAYEQYF. The CDR3 DNA sequence: TGTGCCAGCAGTACAGCCTACGAGCAGTACTTC.

The rearrangement uses TRBV28 and TRBJ1-5; D is unclear. V lost 5 bases and J lost 7, with 12 bases in between. Germline V gives CDR1 MDHEN, CDR2 SYDVKM. The CDR3 loop spans 13 amino acids. The CDR3 region has the DNA TGTGCCAGCAGTCATGAGGGTTACCAGCCCCAGCATTTT. Translation: CASSHEGYQPQHF.

The gene calls are TRBV5-1 and TRBJ2-2, with D possibly being TRBD2 (5 bases). V was trimmed by 6 bases and J by 2 bases, leaving 8 bases between them. The CDR3 is 13 residues long. Germline V lookup: CDR1 SGHRS, CDR2 YFSETQ. This CDR3 is CASTEGNTGELFF. CDR3 DNA sequence: TGCGCCAGCACTGAGGGAAACACCGGGGAGCTGTTTTTT.

This rearrangement joins TRBV5-1 to TRBJ2-6, with TRBD1 as a possible D gene (8 bases). Per germline, CDR1 SGHRS and CDR2 YFSETQ. V lost 3 bases to trimming and J lost 0 bases, with 16 bases between them. The CDR3 spans 18 residues. CDR3 amino acids: CASSSTTGEGSGANVLTF. DNA of the CDR3: TGCGCCAGCAGCTCGACGACAGGGGAGGGCTCTGGGGCCAACGTCCTGACTTTC.

The V and J genes are TRBV28 and TRBJ2-1; D perhaps matches TRBD1 (7 bases). The CDR3 covers 15 residues. The germline V gene encodes CDR1 MDHEN and CDR2 SYDVKM. V lost 5 bases, J lost 6 bases, and 17 bases lay in between. Here the CDR3 reads CASSRAGGLGNEQFF. For the CDR3, the DNA is TGTGCCAGCAGTCGGGCAGGGGGACTGGGCAATGAGCAGTTCTTC.

This clone was detected only a few times. V gene TRBV9 combines with J gene TRBJ2-2; 7 nucleotides align to TRBD2. The CDR3 consists of 15 residues. V lost 3 bases to trimming and J lost 1 base; unmatched junction nucleotides: 3. Germline CDR1 SGDLS, CDR2 YYNGEE. The CDR3 is CASSGSGWNTGELFF. The CDR3 coding sequence is TGTGCCAGCAGCGGTAGCGGGTGGAACACCGGGGAGCTGTTTTTT. Complete variable domain (other parts from reference TRBV9 and TRBJ2-2): DSGVTQTPKHLITATGQRVTLRCSPRSGDLSVYWYQQSLDQGLQFLIQYYNGEERAKGNILERFSAQQFPDLHSELNLSSLELGDSALYFCASSGSGWNTGELFFGEGSRLTVL.

The chain carries TRBV4-1 and TRBJ2-3; D might be TRBD2 (5 bases). Germline lookup yields CDR1 MGHRA and CDR2 YSYEKL. The V end was cut by 0 bases, the J end by 5 bases, with 15 bases between. The CDR3 has 16 residues. CDR3 residues: CASSQEVAGSGDTQYF. As DNA, the CDR3 is TGCGCCAGCAGCCAAGAAGTCGCGGGCAGCGGAGATACGCAGTATTTT.

The chain recombines TRBV7-9 with TRBJ2-5; 9 nucleotides match TRBD2. The CDR3 runs 15 residues. Trimming at V came to 3 bases and at J to 5 bases, leaving 7 bases not matched to a gene. The germline V gene has CDR1 SEHNR and CDR2 FQNEAQ (reference sequence). CDR3 loop: CASSFLAGAVETQYF. In DNA, the CDR3 is TGTGCCAGCAGCTTCTTAGCGGGAGCGGTGGAGACCCAGTACTTC.

V and J are TRBV6-4 and TRBJ2-1; D uncertain. This CDR3 has 15 amino acids. The germline gives CDR1 MRHNA, CDR2 SNTAGT. Trimming took off 6 bases at V and 0 bases at J, with 12 bases between the two ends. CDR3 sequence reads: CASSPTFSSYNEQFF. CDR3 DNA sequence: TGTGCCAGCAGCCCAACTTTTAGCTCCTACAATGAGCAGTTCTTC.

The V gene is TRBV15, the J gene TRBJ2-7; TRBD1 agrees at 10 bases. J lost 4 bases, V lost 5 bases, and 5 bases had no gene match. Germline CDR1 reads LNHNV; CDR2 reads YYDKDF (reference sequence). The CDR3 totals 14 residues. The CDR3 coding sequence is TGTGCCACCAGCTTCGACAGGGGGCTTTACGAGCAGTACTTC. Protein: CATSFDRGLYEQYF.

The rearrangement links TRBV25-1 to TRBJ2-7, with TRBD2 identical over 11 bases. V lost 2 bases, J lost 12 bases, and 3 bases stayed unmatched. The CDR3 consists of 12 residues. Germline V CDR1 and CDR2: MGHDK, SYGVNS. Written as DNA, the CDR3 is TGTGCCAGCAGTGAAGGTAGCGGGAGGGGGTACTTC. Translating gives CASSEGSGRGYF.

The chain carries TRBV15 and TRBJ1-6, with TRBD1 matching over 7 bases. CDR1 and CDR2 from the germline V gene are LNHNV and YYDKDF (reference sequence). J gave up 9 bases and V 8 bases, and 10 bases lay outside the gene matches. This CDR3 has 14 residues. The CDR3 coding sequence is TGTGCCACCGCGGAGGGGGCGCATTTTTCACCCCTCCACTTT. Amino acids: CATAEGAHFSPLHF.

This sequence joins TRBV5-1 and TRBJ2-3; D tentatively reads TRBD1 or TRBD2 (5 bases each). The germline gives CDR1 SGHRS, CDR2 YFSETQ. The CDR3 length is 14 residues. The CDR3 nucleotides read TGCGCGGCAGCACGAGGGGCCAGCACAGATACGCAGTATTTT. Translated, it gives CAAARGASTDTQYF.

The chain couples TRBV4-1 to TRBJ2-5, with D possibly called TRBD1 or TRBD2 (5 bases each). This CDR3 has 15 amino acids. Germline values: CDR1 MGHRA, CDR2 YSYEKL. V shed 4 bases and J shed 1 base, with 13 bases lying between them. The CDR3 is CASSRLPGPQETQYF. In DNA, the CDR3 is TGCGCCAGCAGCCGGCTCCCGGGGCCCCAAGAGACCCAGTACTTC.

This clone was seen just once. This chain uses TRBV7-3 with TRBJ2-1; 8 nucleotides align to TRBD2. Germline V gene sequence: CDR1 SGHTA, CDR2 FQGTGA. This CDR3 spans 14 amino acids. The V segment lost 4 bases and the J segment 3 bases; nucleotides outside the gene matches: 2. The CDR3 region has the DNA TGTGCCAGCAGCTACGCGGGGGGCTACAATGAGCAGTTCTTC. The encoded protein is CASSYAGGYNEQFF. Full variable domain (remainder filled in from reference TRBV7-3 and TRBJ2-1): GAGVSQTPSNKVTEKGKYVELRCDPISGHTALYWYRQSLGQGPEFLIYFQGTGAADDSGLPNDRFFAVRPEGSVSTLKIQRTERGDSAVYLCASSYAGGYNEQFFGPGTRLTVL.

The rearrangement uses TRBV29-1 and TRBJ2-5; 15 bases align to TRBD2. The CDR3 runs 16 residues. V lost 6 bases and J lost 4; bases outside the gene matches: 9. Germline V gene lookup returns CDR1 SQVTM and CDR2 ANQGSEA. This chain's CDR3 is CSVGLAGGVGAETQYF. DNA for the CDR3: TGCAGCGTGGGACTAGCGGGAGGCGTGGGGGCAGAGACCCAGTACTTC.